Below are 3 T cell receptor beta chains sequenced from a single sample in a study of cytomegalovirus exposure and HLA in healthy donors (dated by TCRdb to the late 2010s). The protocol used for the library was the immunoSEQ multiplex PCR assay. The multiplex PCR relied on a mix of 60 forward primers for TCR Vbeta segments and 13 reverse primers for TCR Jbeta segments. TCRdb stores this immuneACCESS table with in-frame sequences only. Part of the clones is absent; in the studies checked, under half of the shortfall reflects unresolved V genes, and no reason is known for the rest. The sample table lists some 180,000 clones, 76% of them with a count of one. Together, the top ten hold around 1.5% of the sample. The sample comprised PBMCs. These receptors originate from a man aged 18 to 29 in good health and CMV-seronegative.

The rearrangement links TRBV6-6 to TRBJ2-7; 8 bases agree with TRBD1. Unmatched junction bases numbered 5, after V lost 6 bases and J lost 1 base. In germline, CDR1 is MNHNY, CDR2 SVGAGI (reference sequence). CDR3 length equals 14 residues. The CDR3 nucleotides read TGTGCCAGCAGAATGGACAGGGAGTCCTACGAGCAGTACTTC. Translating it yields CASRMDRESYEQYF.

This clone was seen only a few times. V gene TRBV6-1 combines with J gene TRBJ2-6; the match to TRBD2 covers 7 bases. CDR1 and CDR2 from the germline V gene are MNHNS and SASEGT. The CDR3 totals 15 residues. V lost 10 bases and J lost 2; bases outside the gene matches: 8. CDR3 sequence reads: CATSWGGTGANVLTF. In nucleotides, the CDR3 is TGTGCCACCTCCTGGGGGGGTACTGGGGCCAACGTCCTGACTTTC.

This sequence joins TRBV5-4 and TRBJ2-3, with a possible D match to TRBD2 (5 bases). The V gene lost 4 bases and the J gene lost 4 bases, with 19 bases spanning the gap. The germline V gene encodes CDR1 SGHNT and CDR2 YYREEE (reference sequence). This CDR3 contains 16 residues. The DNA for the CDR3 is TGTGCCAGCAGCCCCGCCCTCCGGGGATTCTCAGATACGCAGTATTTT. It codes for CASSPALRGFSDTQYF.